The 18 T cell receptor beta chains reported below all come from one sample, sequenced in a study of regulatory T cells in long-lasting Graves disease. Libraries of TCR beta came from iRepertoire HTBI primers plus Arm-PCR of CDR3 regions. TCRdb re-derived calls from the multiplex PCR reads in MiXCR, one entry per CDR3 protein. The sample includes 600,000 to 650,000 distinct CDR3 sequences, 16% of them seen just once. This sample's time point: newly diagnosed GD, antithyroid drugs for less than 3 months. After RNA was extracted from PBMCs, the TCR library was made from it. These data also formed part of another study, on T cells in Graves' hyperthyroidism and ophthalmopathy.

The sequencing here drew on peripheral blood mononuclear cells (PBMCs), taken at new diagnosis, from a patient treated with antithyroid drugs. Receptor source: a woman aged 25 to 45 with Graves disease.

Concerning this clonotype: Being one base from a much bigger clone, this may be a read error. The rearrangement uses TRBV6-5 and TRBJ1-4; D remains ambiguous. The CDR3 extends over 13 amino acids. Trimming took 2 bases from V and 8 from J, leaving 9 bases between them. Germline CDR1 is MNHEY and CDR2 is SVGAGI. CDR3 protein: CASSYRREEKLFF. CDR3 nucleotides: TGTGCCAGCAGTTACCGACGGGAAGAAAAACTGTTTTTT.

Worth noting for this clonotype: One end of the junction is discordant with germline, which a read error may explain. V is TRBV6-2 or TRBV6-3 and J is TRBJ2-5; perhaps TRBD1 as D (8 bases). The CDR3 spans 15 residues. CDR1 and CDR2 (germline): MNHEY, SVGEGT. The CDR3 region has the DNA TGTGCCAGCAGTTATGAACAGGGGGGGGGAGAGGCCCAGTACTTC. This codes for CASSYEQGGGEAQYF.

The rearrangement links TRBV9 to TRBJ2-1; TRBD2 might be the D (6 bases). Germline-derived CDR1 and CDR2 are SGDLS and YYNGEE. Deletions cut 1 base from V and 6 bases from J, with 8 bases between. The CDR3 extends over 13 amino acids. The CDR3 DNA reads TGTGCCAGCAGCGTAACTAGCACCAATGAGCAGTTCTTC. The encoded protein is CASSVTSTNEQFF.

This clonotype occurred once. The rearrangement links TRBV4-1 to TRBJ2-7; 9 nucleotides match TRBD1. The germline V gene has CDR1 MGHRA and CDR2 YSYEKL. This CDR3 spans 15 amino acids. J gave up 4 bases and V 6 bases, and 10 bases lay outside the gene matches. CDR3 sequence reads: CASRPTGGSGYEQYF. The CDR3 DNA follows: TGCGCCAGCAGACCTACAGGGGGCAGTGGTTACGAGCAGTACTTC.

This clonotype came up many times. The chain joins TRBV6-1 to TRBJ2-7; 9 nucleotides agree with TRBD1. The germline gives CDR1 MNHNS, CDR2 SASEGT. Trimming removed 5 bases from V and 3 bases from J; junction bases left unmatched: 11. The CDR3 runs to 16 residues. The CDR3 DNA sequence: TGTGCCAGCAGTCTTTTGGGACAGGGATCAGACTACGAGCAGTACTTC. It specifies CASSLLGQGSDYEQYF.

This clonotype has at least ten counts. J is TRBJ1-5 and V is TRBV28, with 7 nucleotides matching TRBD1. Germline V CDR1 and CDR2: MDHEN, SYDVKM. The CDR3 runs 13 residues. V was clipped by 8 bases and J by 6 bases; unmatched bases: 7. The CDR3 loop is CASGDRVGQPQHF. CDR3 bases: TGTGCCAGCGGTGACAGGGTCGGTCAGCCCCAGCATTTT.

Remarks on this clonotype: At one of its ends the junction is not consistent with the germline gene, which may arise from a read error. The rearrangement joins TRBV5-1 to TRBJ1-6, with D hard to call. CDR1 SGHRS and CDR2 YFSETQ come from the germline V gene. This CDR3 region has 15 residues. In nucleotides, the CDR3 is TGCGCCAGCAGCTTGGGGGATTCCTATAATCCACCCCTCCACTTT. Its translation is CASSLGDSYNPPLHF.

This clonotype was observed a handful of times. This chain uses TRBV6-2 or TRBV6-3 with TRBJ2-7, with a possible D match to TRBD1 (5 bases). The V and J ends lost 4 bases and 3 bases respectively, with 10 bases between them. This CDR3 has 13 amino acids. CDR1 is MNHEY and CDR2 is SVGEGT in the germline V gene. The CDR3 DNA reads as TGTGCCAGCAGTTTAGATGACAGCTACGAGCAGTACTTC. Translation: CASSLDDSYEQYF.

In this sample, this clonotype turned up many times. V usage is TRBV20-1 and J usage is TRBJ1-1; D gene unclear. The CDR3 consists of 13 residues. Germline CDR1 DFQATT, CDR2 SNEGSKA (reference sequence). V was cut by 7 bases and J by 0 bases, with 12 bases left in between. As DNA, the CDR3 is TGCAGTGTGAATCGCCCAATGAACACTGAAGCTTTCTTT. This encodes CSVNRPMNTEAFF.

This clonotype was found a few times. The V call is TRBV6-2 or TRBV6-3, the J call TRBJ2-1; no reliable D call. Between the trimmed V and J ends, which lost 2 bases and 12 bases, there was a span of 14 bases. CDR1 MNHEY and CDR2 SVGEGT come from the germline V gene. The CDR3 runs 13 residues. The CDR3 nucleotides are TGTGCCAGCAGTTACCCCCCGGCCCCTGGGCAGTTCTTC. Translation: CASSYPPAPGQFF.

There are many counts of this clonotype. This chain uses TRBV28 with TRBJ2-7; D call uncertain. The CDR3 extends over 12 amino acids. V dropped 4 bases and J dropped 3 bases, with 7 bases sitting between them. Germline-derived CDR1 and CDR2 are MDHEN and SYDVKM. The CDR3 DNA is TGTGCCAGCAGTTATCAGGTCTACGAGCAGTACTTC. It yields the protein CASSYQVYEQYF.

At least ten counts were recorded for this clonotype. CDR3 in amino acids: CASSEYDRSGAEAFF. CDR3 bases: TGTGCCAGCAGCGAATACGACAGATCCGGTGCTGAAGCTTTCTTT. The rearrangement links TRBV7-9 to TRBJ1-1; tentatively, D is TRBD1 (5 bases). CDR1 SEHNR and CDR2 FQNEAQ come from the germline V gene (reference sequence). Trimming stripped 5 bases from V and 6 bases from J, with 19 bases between. This CDR3 has 15 amino acids.

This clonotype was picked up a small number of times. CDR3 residues: CASSIRVPLMNTEAFF. In DNA, the CDR3 is TGTGCCAGTAGTATACGTGTTCCCCTAATGAACACTGAAGCTTTCTTT. The genes are TRBV19 and TRBJ1-1; the D is unclear. Trimming cost V 2 bases and J 0 bases, with 13 bases left between them. The V gene's germline CDR1 is LNHDA and CDR2 SQIVND (reference sequence). CDR3 length: 16 amino acids.

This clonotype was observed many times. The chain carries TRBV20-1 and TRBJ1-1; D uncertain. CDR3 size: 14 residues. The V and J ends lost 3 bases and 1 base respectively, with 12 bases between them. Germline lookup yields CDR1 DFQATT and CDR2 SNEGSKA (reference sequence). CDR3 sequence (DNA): TGCAGTGCTAGTGGTACGACGGGGAACACTGAAGCTTTCTTT. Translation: CSASGTTGNTEAFF.

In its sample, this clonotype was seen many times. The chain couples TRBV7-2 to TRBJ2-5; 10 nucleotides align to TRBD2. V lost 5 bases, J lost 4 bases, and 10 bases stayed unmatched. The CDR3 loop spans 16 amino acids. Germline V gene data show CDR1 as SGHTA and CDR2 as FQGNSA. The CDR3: CASSTQLAGVRETQYF. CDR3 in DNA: TGTGCCAGCAGCACCCAGCTAGCGGGAGTACGAGAGACCCAGTACTTC. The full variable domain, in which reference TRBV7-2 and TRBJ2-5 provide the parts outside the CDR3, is GAGVSQSPSNKVTEKGKDVELRCDPISGHTALYWYRQSLGQGLEFLIYFQGNSAPDKSGLPSDRFSAERTGGSVSTLTIQRTQQEDSAVYLCASSTQLAGVRETQYFGPGTRLLVL.

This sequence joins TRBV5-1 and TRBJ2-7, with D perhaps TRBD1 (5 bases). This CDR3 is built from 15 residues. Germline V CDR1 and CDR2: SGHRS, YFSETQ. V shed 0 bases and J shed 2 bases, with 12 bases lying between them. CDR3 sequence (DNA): TGCGCCAGCAGCTTGGTAGGGGCCTCCACCTACGAGCAGTACTTC. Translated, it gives CASSLVGASTYEQYF.

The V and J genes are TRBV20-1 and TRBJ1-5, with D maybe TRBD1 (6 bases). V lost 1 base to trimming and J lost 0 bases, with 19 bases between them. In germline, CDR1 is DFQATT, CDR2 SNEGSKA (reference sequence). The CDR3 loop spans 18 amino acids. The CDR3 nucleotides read TGCAGTGCTAGAGGTGGGGGGGGGGCCCCTTATAGCAATCAGCCCCAGCATTTT. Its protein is CSARGGGGAPYSNQPQHF.

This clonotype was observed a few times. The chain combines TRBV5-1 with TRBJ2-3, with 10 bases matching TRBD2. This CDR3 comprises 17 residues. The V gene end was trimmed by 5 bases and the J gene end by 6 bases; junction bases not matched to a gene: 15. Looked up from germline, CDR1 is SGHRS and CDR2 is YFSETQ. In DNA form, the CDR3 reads TGCGCCAGCAGTTCGATGAGGGGAGCGGGAGGGAGTGATACGCAGTATTTT. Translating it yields CASSSMRGAGGSDTQYF.